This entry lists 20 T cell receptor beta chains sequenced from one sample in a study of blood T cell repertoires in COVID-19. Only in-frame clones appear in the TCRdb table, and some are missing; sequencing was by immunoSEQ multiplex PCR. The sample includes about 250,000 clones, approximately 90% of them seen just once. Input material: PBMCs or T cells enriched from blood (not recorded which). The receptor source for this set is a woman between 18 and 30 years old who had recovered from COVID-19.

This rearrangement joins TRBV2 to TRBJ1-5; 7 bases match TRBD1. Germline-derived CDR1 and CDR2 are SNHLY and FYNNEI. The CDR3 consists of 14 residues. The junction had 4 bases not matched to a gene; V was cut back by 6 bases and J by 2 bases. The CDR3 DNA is TGTGCCAGCAGGCCCGACAGGGGCAATCAGCCCCAGCATTTT. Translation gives CASRPDRGNQPQHF. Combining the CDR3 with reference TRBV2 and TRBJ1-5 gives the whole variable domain EPEVTQTPSHQVTQMGQEVILRCVPISNHLYFYWYRQILGQKVEFLVSFYNNEISEKSEIFDDQFSVERPDGSNFTLKIRSTKLEDSAMYFCASRPDRGNQPQHFGDGTRLSIL.

The chain's CDR3 is CASRLAKAGNTEAFF. For the CDR3, the DNA is TGTGCCAGCAGGCTAGCCAAGGCGGGGAACACTGAAGCTTTCTTT. This rearrangement joins TRBV4-2 to TRBJ1-1, with D unclear. Germline CDR1 and CDR2: LGHNA and YNFKEQ. V was clipped by 6 bases and J by 1 base, with 15 bases between them. CDR3 length: 15 residues.

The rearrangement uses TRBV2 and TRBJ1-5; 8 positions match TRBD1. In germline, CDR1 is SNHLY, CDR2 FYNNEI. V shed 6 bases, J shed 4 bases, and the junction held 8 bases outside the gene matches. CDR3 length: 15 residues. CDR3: CASSSDRTGNQPQHF. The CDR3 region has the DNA TGTGCCAGCAGCTCCGACCGGACAGGGAATCAGCCCCAGCATTTT.

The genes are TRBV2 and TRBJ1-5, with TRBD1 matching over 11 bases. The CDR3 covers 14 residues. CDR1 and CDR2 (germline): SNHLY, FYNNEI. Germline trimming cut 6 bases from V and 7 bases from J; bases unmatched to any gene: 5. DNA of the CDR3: TGTGCCAGCAGGGACAGGGGGCTGTGGCAGCCCCAGCATTTT. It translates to CASRDRGLWQPQHF.

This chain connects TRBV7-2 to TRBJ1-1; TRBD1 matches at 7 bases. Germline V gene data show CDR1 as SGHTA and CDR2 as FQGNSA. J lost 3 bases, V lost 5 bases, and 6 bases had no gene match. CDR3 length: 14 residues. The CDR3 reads CASSQRQGHTEAFF. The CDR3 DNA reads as TGTGCCAGCAGCCAGAGACAGGGCCACACTGAAGCTTTCTTT.

The CDR3 bases are TGTGCCAGCAGTCCAACTCTCGGGACAGGCGACCTAGTGAACACTGAAGCTTTCTTT. This encodes CASSPTLGTGDLVNTEAFF. The V call is TRBV27, the J call TRBJ1-1; 8 nucleotides align to TRBD1. Unmatched junction bases numbered 17, after V lost 5 bases and J lost 0 bases. CDR3 length: 19 residues. The V gene's germline CDR1 is MNHEY and CDR2 SMNVEV (reference sequence).

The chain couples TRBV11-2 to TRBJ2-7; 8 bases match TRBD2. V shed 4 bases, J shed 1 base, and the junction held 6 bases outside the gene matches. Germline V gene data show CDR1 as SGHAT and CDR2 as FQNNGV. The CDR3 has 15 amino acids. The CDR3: CASSYGLAGSYEQYF. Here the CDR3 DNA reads TGTGCCAGCAGCTACGGACTAGCTGGGTCCTACGAGCAGTACTTC.

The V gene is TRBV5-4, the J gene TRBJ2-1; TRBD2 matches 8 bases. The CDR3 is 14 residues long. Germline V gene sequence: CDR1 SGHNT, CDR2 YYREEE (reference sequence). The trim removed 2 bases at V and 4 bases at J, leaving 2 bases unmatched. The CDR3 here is CASSFSGTYNEQFF. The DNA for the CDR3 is TGTGCCAGCAGCTTTAGCGGGACATACAATGAGCAGTTCTTC.

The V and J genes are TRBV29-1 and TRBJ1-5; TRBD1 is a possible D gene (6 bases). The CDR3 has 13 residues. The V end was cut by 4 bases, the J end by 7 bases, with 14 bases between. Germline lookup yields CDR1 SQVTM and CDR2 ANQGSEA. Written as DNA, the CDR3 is TGCAGCGTTGGGGGGGGGCTGGGACAGCCCCAGCATTTT. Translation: CSVGGGLGQPQHF.

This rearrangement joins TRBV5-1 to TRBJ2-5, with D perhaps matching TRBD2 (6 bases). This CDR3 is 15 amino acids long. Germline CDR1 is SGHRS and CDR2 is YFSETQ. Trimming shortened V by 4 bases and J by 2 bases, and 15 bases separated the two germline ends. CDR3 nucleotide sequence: TGCGCCAGCAGCGGCGGGACCGGGGGACAAGAGACCCAGTACTTC. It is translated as CASSGGTGGQETQYF.

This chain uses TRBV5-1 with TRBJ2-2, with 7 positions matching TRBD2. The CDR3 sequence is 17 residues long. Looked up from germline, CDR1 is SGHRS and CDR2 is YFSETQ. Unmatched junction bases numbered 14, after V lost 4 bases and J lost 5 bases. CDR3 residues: CASSPTRSGPTTGELFF. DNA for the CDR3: TGCGCCAGCAGCCCAACCCGTAGCGGGCCCACGACCGGGGAGCTGTTTTTT.

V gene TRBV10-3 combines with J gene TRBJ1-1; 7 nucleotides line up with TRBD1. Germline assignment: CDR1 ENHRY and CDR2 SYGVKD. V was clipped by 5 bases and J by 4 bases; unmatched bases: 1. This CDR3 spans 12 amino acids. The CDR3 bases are TGTGCCATCAGTCAGGGGGGCACTGAAGCTTTCTTT. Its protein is CAISQGGTEAFF.

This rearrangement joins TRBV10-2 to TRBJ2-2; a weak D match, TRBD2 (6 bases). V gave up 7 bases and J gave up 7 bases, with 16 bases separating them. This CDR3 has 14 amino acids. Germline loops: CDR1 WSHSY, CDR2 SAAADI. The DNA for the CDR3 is TGCGCCAGCAATCCCTCCTCGGGACTCGGGGAGCTGTTTTTT. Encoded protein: CASNPSSGLGELFF.

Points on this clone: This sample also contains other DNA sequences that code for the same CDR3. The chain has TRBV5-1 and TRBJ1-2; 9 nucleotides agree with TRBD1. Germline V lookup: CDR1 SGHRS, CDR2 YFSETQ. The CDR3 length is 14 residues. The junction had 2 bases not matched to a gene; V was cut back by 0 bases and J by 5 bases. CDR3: CASSLGDRVYGYTF. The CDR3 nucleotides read TGCGCCAGCAGCTTGGGGGACAGGGTGTATGGCTACACCTTC. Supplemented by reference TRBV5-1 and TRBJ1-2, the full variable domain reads KAGVTQTPRYLIKTRGQQVTLSCSPISGHRSVSWYQQTPGQGLQFLFEYFSETQRNKGNFPGRFSGRQFSNSRSEMNVSTLELGDSALYLCASSLGDRVYGYTFGSGTRLTVV.

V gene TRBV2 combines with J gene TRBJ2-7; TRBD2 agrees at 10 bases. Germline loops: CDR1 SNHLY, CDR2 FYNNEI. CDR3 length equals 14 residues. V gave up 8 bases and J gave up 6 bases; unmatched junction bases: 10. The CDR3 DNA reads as TGTGCCAGCGTCAGGACTAGCGGTCTTCCCGAGCAGTACTTC. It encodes CASVRTSGLPEQYF.

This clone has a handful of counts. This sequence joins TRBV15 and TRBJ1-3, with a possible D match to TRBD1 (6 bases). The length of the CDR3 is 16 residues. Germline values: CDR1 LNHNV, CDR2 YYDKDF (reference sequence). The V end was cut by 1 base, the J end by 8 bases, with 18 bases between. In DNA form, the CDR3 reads TGTGCCACCAGCAGAGTACAGGGCCTACTCGGGGACACCATATATTTT. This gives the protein CATSRVQGLLGDTIYF.

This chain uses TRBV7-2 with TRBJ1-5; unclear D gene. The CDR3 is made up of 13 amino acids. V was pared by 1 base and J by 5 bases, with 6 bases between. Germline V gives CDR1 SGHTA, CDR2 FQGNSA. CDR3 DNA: TGTGCCAGCAGCTTAGAGCGGGATCAGCCCCAGCATTTT. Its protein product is CASSLERDQPQHF.

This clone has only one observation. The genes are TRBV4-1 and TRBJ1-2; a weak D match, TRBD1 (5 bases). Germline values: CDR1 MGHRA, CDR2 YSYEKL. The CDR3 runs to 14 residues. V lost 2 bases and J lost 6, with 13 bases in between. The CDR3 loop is CASSQQGFLDGYTF. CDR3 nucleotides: TGCGCCAGCAGCCAACAGGGCTTTCTCGATGGCTACACCTTC.

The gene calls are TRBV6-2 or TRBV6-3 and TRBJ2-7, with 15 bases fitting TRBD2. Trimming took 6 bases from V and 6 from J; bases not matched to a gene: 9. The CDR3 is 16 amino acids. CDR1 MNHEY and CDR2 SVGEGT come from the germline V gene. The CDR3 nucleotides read TGTGCCAGCAGCCACGGACTAGCGGGGGGGCCTGCCGAGCAGTACTTC. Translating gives CASSHGLAGGPAEQYF.

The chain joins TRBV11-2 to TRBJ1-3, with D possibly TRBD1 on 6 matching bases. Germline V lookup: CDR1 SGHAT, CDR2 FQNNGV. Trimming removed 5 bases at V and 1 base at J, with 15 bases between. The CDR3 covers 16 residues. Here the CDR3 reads CASSTHRERSGNTIYF. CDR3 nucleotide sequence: TGTGCCAGCAGCACACACAGGGAAAGGTCTGGAAACACCATATATTTT.